The 24 T cell receptor beta chains below all came from one sample that was sequenced in a study of T cells after somatic rescue of genetic block (dated by TCRdb to between 2020 and 2021). Receptor libraries were prepared by the immunoSEQ multiplex PCR assay. The clones in this table, taken by TCRdb from immuneACCESS, are in-frame only. Not every clone is retained; where verified, under half of the shortfall comes from an unresolved V gene, and the cause of the rest is unknown. Present in this sample are tens of thousands of clones, around 96% of which were seen just once. 0.075% to 0.1% of the sample is in the top ten clones. The sequenced material came from peripheral blood mononuclear cells (PBMCs). The receptors originated from a child less than two years old.

The chain is built from TRBV7-9 and TRBJ2-3; a possible D gene is TRBD2 (6 bases). The CDR3 is 15 residues long. Germline V gene data show CDR1 as SEHNR and CDR2 as FQNEAQ (reference sequence). V was pared by 0 bases and J by 5 bases, with 12 bases between. The CDR3, as DNA: TGTGCCAGCAGCTTAGCGCCCCCGCGGGGAGATACGCAGTATTTT. Residues: CASSLAPPRGDTQYF.

V gene TRBV5-4 combines with J gene TRBJ2-5; D is uncertain. The CDR3 is 11 residues long. Germline lookup yields CDR1 SGHNT and CDR2 YYREEE (reference sequence). Trimming left V 3 bases short and J 3 bases short, with 3 bases between. The CDR3 coding sequence is TGTGCCAGCAGCTGGAAAGAGACCCAGTACTTC. Amino acids: CASSWKETQYF. The variable domain in full, completed from reference TRBV5-4 and TRBJ2-5, reads ETGVTQSPTHLIKTRGQQVTLRCSSQSGHNTVSWYQQALGQGPQFIFQYYREEENGRGNFPPRFSGLQFPNYSSELNVNALELDDSALYLCASSWKETQYFGPGTRLLVL.

The V gene is TRBV6-1, the J gene TRBJ2-3; D tentatively reads TRBD1 or TRBD2 (6 bases each). The CDR3 is 15 residues long. Germline lookup yields CDR1 MNHNS and CDR2 SASEGT. V was trimmed by 6 bases and J by 0 bases, leaving 13 bases between them. The CDR3 DNA reads TGTGCCAGCAGCTTAAGGGGGACTAGCACAGATACGCAGTATTTT. Translating it yields CASSLRGTSTDTQYF.

The genes are TRBV6-5 and TRBJ2-5; D uncertain. The V end was cut by 0 bases, the J end by 5 bases, with 4 bases between. Germline loops: CDR1 MNHEY, CDR2 SVGAGI. The length of the CDR3 is 12 residues. The CDR3, as DNA: TGTGCCAGCAGTTACTCAGGGGAGACCCAGTACTTC. Residues: CASSYSGETQYF.

The genes are TRBV7-3 and TRBJ2-3, with TRBD2 matching over 9 bases. The trim removed 5 bases at V and 2 bases at J, leaving 5 bases unmatched. CDR1 is SGHTA, CDR2 FQGTGA, per germline. The length of the CDR3 is 15 residues. The CDR3 coding sequence is TGTGCCAGCAGCCCAGTAGCGGGAGCCACAGATACGCAGTATTTT. Its protein product is CASSPVAGATDTQYF.

V usage is TRBV19 and J usage is TRBJ2-1; TRBD2 aligns across 15 bases. V was clipped by 5 bases and J by 4 bases; unmatched bases: 6. The CDR3 is 17 residues long. Germline assignment: CDR1 LNHDA and CDR2 SQIVND (reference sequence). The CDR3 coding sequence is TGTGCCAGTAGTCTGGGACTAGCGGGAGGTTATTACAATGAGCAGTTCTTC. Its translation: CASSLGLAGGYYNEQFF. The full variable domain, with the rest looked up from reference TRBV19 and TRBJ2-1, is DGGITQSPKYLFRKEGQNVTLSCEQNLNHDAMYWYRQDPGQGLRLIYYSQIVNDFQKGDIAEGYSVSREKKESFPLTVTSAQKNPTAFYLCASSLGLAGGYYNEQFFGPGTRLTVL.

In DNA form, the CDR3 reads TGTGCCAGCAGTGATTTGGGGGGCACTGAAGCTTTCTTT. Protein: CASSDLGGTEAFF. The rearrangement uses TRBV2 and TRBJ1-1; possibly TRBD1 for D (5 bases). The CDR3 consists of 13 residues. Per germline, CDR1 SNHLY and CDR2 FYNNEI. V was clipped by 3 bases and J by 4 bases, with 9 bases between them. Together with reference TRBV2 and TRBJ1-1, the CDR3 gives the full variable domain: EPEVTQTPSHQVTQMGQEVILRCVPISNHLYFYWYRQILGQKVEFLVSFYNNEISEKSEIFDDQFSVERPDGSNFTLKIRSTKLEDSAMYFCASSDLGGTEAFFGQGTRLTVV.

This CDR3 reads CASSTGLTVNNEQFF. The CDR3 region has the DNA TGTGCCAGTAGTACCGGACTAACGGTGAACAATGAGCAGTTCTTC. The chain carries TRBV19 and TRBJ2-1; TRBD2 is a possible D gene (6 bases). The CDR3 totals 15 residues. V was pared by 4 bases and J by 5 bases, with 15 bases between. CDR1 LNHDA and CDR2 SQIVND come from the germline V gene (reference sequence).

The chain is built from TRBV29-1 and TRBJ2-5; D is uncertain. Per germline, CDR1 SQVTM and CDR2 ANQGSEA. The CDR3 loop spans 10 amino acids. Trimming left V 6 bases short and J 5 bases short, with 7 bases between. The CDR3 DNA reads as TGCAGCGTCAACGGGGAGACCCAGTACTTC. It is translated as CSVNGETQYF.

A remark on this clone: Other DNA variants within this sample encode the same CDR3. The V gene is TRBV5-1, the J gene TRBJ2-7; 10 bases align to TRBD1. The CDR3 covers 15 residues. Germline loops: CDR1 SGHRS, CDR2 YFSETQ. The trim removed 4 bases at V and 3 bases at J, leaving 7 bases unmatched. The CDR3 coding sequence is TGCGCCAGCAGCGGTTCCGGGACAGGGGTCTACGAGCAGTACTTC. This codes for CASSGSGTGVYEQYF. The whole variable domain, remainder taken from reference TRBV5-1 and TRBJ2-7, is KAGVTQTPRYLIKTRGQQVTLSCSPISGHRSVSWYQQTPGQGLQFLFEYFSETQRNKGNFPGRFSGRQFSNSRSEMNVSTLELGDSALYLCASSGSGTGVYEQYFGPGTRLTVT.

The genes are TRBV10-3 and TRBJ2-2; D uncertain. The CDR3 is 14 amino acids. Germline loops: CDR1 ENHRY, CDR2 SYGVKD. The V gene lost 2 bases and the J gene lost 5 bases, with 9 bases spanning the gap. This CDR3 reads CAISENVGTGELFF. In DNA, the CDR3 is TGTGCCATCAGTGAGAACGTGGGGACCGGGGAGCTGTTTTTT.

The V call is TRBV7-2, the J call TRBJ2-2; D might be TRBD2 (5 bases). The V end was cut by 1 base, the J end by 6 bases, with 9 bases between. The CDR3 runs 14 residues. Looked up from germline, CDR1 is SGHTA and CDR2 is FQGNSA. The CDR3 loop is CASSLGLAPGELFF. The CDR3 DNA is TGTGCCAGCAGCTTAGGCCTAGCCCCCGGGGAGCTGTTTTTT.

This rearrangement joins TRBV4-3 to TRBJ2-7; TRBD2 agrees at 9 bases. Losses at the gene ends were 3 bases for V and 4 bases for J; bases not matched to a gene: 4. The CDR3 is 14 residues long. Germline CDR1 and CDR2: LGHNA and YSLEER. CDR3 DNA sequence: TGCGCCAGCAGCCAGCTAGCGGGACAGTACGAGCAGTACTTC. Its protein product is CASSQLAGQYEQYF.

The chain links TRBV4-2 to TRBJ2-1; D is ambiguous. With 4 bases removed from V and 3 bases from J, the gap between germline ends came to 7 bases. This CDR3 has 13 amino acids. The germline V gene encodes CDR1 LGHNA and CDR2 YNFKEQ. The CDR3 here is CASSPPNYNEQFF. The CDR3 DNA reads TGTGCCAGCAGCCCCCCTAACTACAATGAGCAGTTCTTC.

V is TRBV20-1 and J is TRBJ1-2; D is perhaps TRBD1 (6 bases). Trimming removed 6 bases at V and 5 bases at J, with 7 bases between. Germline CDR1 is DFQATT and CDR2 is SNEGSKA (reference sequence). CDR3 length: 10 amino acids. CDR3 in DNA: TGCAGTGCCAGGGGTTATGGCTACACCTTC. Translating gives CSARGYGYTF.

The DNA for the CDR3 is TGTGCCAGCAGCACTCCCGAGGGGGCCTACGAGCAGTACTTC. Its translation is CASSTPEGAYEQYF. V is TRBV7-2 and J is TRBJ2-7; D possibly corresponds to TRBD1 (6 bases). The V gene lost 5 bases and the J gene lost 2 bases, with 13 bases spanning the gap. Germline-derived CDR1 and CDR2 are SGHTA and FQGNSA. The CDR3 has 14 amino acids.

This rearrangement joins TRBV5-1 to TRBJ2-7; the match to TRBD2 covers 9 bases. Germline CDR1 is SGHRS and CDR2 is YFSETQ. The CDR3 runs to 15 residues. The junction had 7 bases not matched to a gene; V was cut back by 4 bases and J by 2 bases. The CDR3 DNA reads as TGCGCCAGCAGCCTACTAGCGGGTTCGACCTACGAGCAGTACTTC. Translating gives CASSLLAGSTYEQYF.

This clone was counted once. The rearrangement joins TRBV4-1 to TRBJ1-5; a possible D gene is TRBD1 (5 bases). The CDR3 extends over 14 amino acids. The germline CDR1 and CDR2 sequences are MGHRA and YSYEKL. Trimming stripped 3 bases from V and 4 bases from J, with 10 bases between. CDR3 in DNA: TGCGCCAGCAGCCAGCGGACATTTAATCAGCCCCAGCATTTT. Protein product: CASSQRTFNQPQHF.

The V gene is TRBV27, the J gene TRBJ1-2, with a tentative D call TRBD1 (5 bases). Per the germline V gene, CDR1 is MNHEY and CDR2 is SMNVEV (reference sequence). The CDR3 totals 14 residues. Trimming shortened V by 6 bases and J by 1 base, and 12 bases separated the two germline ends. As DNA, the CDR3 is TGTGCCAGCAGCCCCCTTGGGGGTAACTATGGCTACACCTTC. Its protein product is CASSPLGGNYGYTF.

The genes are TRBV29-1 and TRBJ2-5, with a tentative D call TRBD1 (5 bases). The CDR3 runs to 12 residues. Germline assignment: CDR1 SQVTM and CDR2 ANQGSEA. The V end was cut by 3 bases, the J end by 5 bases, with 10 bases between. The CDR3 DNA is TGCAGCGTTGACAGGAAGGGGGAGACCCAGTACTTC. As protein: CSVDRKGETQYF.

V usage is TRBV20-1 and J usage is TRBJ2-7; 8 nucleotides line up with TRBD2. The CDR3 has 11 amino acids. V shed 3 bases, J shed 9 bases, and the junction held 4 bases outside the gene matches. Per the germline V gene, CDR1 is DFQATT and CDR2 is SNEGSKA (reference sequence). The CDR3 here is CSASIAGGQYF. DNA of the CDR3: TGCAGTGCTAGCATCGCGGGAGGGCAGTACTTC.

The chain couples TRBV2 to TRBJ2-1; D perhaps matches TRBD2 (6 bases). The CDR3 totals 15 residues. Trimming stripped 8 bases from V and 6 bases from J, with 20 bases between. In germline, CDR1 is SNHLY, CDR2 FYNNEI. The DNA for the CDR3 is TGTGCCAGCTTTTTCGGCCTAGCGCGCTCCAATGAGCAGTTCTTC. This sequence encodes CASFFGLARSNEQFF.

The V gene is TRBV4-1, the J gene TRBJ2-7; 9 positions agree with TRBD2. V lost 2 bases and J lost 2; bases outside the gene matches: 4. CDR3 size: 15 residues. Germline values: CDR1 MGHRA, CDR2 YSYEKL. CDR3 bases: TGCGCCAGCAGCCAAATAGCGGGAGTGGCCTACGAGCAGTACTTC. This codes for CASSQIAGVAYEQYF.

The chain joins TRBV10-3 to TRBJ2-7, with 10 bases matching TRBD2. CDR1 and CDR2 (germline): ENHRY, SYGVKD. CDR3 size: 15 residues. V shed 8 bases, J shed 0 bases, and the junction held 7 bases outside the gene matches. CDR3 bases: TGTGCCATCGGAAACCTAGCGGGAGCCTCCTACGAGCAGTACTTC. It is translated as CAIGNLAGASYEQYF.